This is a list of T cell receptor beta chains from one sample in a study of blood T cell repertoires in COVID-19. Produced via immunoSEQ multiplex PCR; TCRdb's table is partial and in-frame only. The data contain a few hundred thousand clones, about 81% of them seen just once; the ten biggest clones take up nearly 9.5%. Sequenced input: PBMCs or T cells enriched from blood (not recorded which). The origin of the receptors is a man aged 35 to 55 who had recovered from COVID-19. The CDR3 runs from the conserved cysteine through the conserved F or W. Fields, in order: clone size, J gene, D gene, V gene, CDR3 DNA, CDR3 protein. D genes are given only for firm matches. Clone size appears in some rows only: once, few, many, or a class for an expanded clone.

once	TRBJ1-4	NA	TRBV2	TGTGCCAGCAGCGGACAGCCTAATGAAAAACTGTTTTTT	CASSGQPNEKLFF
NA	TRBJ1-6	NA	TRBV30	TGTGCCTGGAGGGCCAATTCACCCCTCCACTTT	CAWRANSPLHF
once	TRBJ2-7	NA	TRBV5-5	TGTGCCAGCAGCTTGGAGCGAGCTAGCAATTTC	CASSLERASNF
NA	TRBJ2-4	TRBD1	TRBV6-5	TGTGCCAGCAGCTCCAGGGGGAACAAAAACATTCAGTACTTC	CASSSRGNKNIQYF
NA	TRBJ2-7	NA	TRBV5-4	TGTGCCAGCAGCTCACCGGGATACTACGAGCAGTACTTC	CASSSPGYYEQYF
NA	TRBJ2-3	TRBD1	TRBV5-8	TGTGCCAGCAGCCCTGGGACAGGGGCCAGCACAGATACGCAGTATTTT	CASSPGTGASTDTQYF
NA	TRBJ2-1	NA	TRBV9	TGTGCCAGCAGCGCCGGACACTACAATGAGCAGTTCTTC	CASSAGHYNEQFF
few	TRBJ1-4	TRBD1	TRBV10-3	TGTGCCATCAGTGAAACAGGGGGAACTAATGAAAAACTGTTTTTT	CAISETGGTNEKLFF
NA	TRBJ2-5	NA	TRBV7-6	TGTGCCAGCAGCTTAATAGGGACTCAAAACCAAGAGACCCAGTACTTC	CASSLIGTQNQETQYF
once	TRBJ1-2	TRBD1	TRBV18	TGTGCCAGCTCACTGGACAGGGCCTATGGCTACACCTTC	CASSLDRAYGYTF
NA	TRBJ2-7	TRBD1	TRBV29-1	TGCAGCGGGCGGACAGGGACCTACGAGCAGTACTTC	CSGRTGTYEQYF
NA	TRBJ2-1	NA	TRBV7-2	TGTGCCAGCAGCCCGATGGGGCGGAGAGTTTACAATGAGCAGTTCTTC	CASSPMGRRVYNEQFF
NA	TRBJ1-2	NA	TRBV5-4	TGTGCCAGCAGCTCCAGCGGCAACTATGGCTACACCTTC	CASSSSGNYGYTF
NA	TRBJ2-7	NA	TRBV4-1	TGCGCCAGCAGCCTACGGGACAACTACGAGCAGTACTTC	CASSLRDNYEQYF
NA	TRBJ1-6	NA	TRBV11-2	TGTGCCAGCAGCTTGAACACAGGCTCCTATAATTCACCCCTCCACTTT	CASSLNTGSYNSPLHF
once	TRBJ1-2	TRBD1	TRBV9	TGTGCCAGCAGCTCCGGACAGGGTAGCAGCTATGGCTACACCTTC	CASSSGQGSSYGYTF
once	TRBJ2-7	NA	TRBV18	TGTGCCAGCTCACCCAAAATATCCGGGGAGCAGTACTTC	CASSPKISGEQYF
NA	TRBJ1-2	TRBD1	TRBV28	TGTGCCAGCTTTGACAGGGGGCGATCCGCTGGCTACACCTTC	CASFDRGRSAGYTF
NA	TRBJ1-3	NA	TRBV2	TGTGCCAGCAGTGTTGAGAGGTCACAAGCTGGAAACACCATATATTTT	CASSVERSQAGNTIYF
medium-sized	TRBJ1-1	NA	TRBV5-1	TGCGCCAGCAGACTGGACAGATCTGTGAACACTGAAGCTTTCTTT	CASRLDRSVNTEAFF
once	TRBJ1-3	TRBD1	TRBV11-2	TGTGCCAGCAGTCTTTACAGGGGATCTGGAAACACCATATATTTT	CASSLYRGSGNTIYF
NA	TRBJ2-7	TRBD2	TRBV6-9	TGTGCCCCGAGAGGGCTAGCGGGAGGGGACGAGCAGTACTTC	CAPRGLAGGDEQYF
NA	TRBJ1-5	NA	TRBV23-1	TGCGCCAGCAGTCAAGGCACCCGAACAGGGCGAAATCAGCCCCAGCATTTT	CASSQGTRTGRNQPQHF
NA	TRBJ2-3	TRBD1	TRBV11-2	TGTGCCAGCAGCACACTCGACAGGGGGCTAGGTACGCAGTATTTT	CASSTLDRGLGTQYF
once	TRBJ2-7	NA	TRBV6-6	TGTGCCAGCACCCCGGCAGGTCTGTACGAGCAGTACTTC	CASTPAGLYEQYF
NA	TRBJ1-5	TRBD1	TRBV6-6	TGTGCCAGCCGCCCTAATGGACAGGGGGGTCAGCCCCAGCATTTT	CASRPNGQGGQPQHF
NA	TRBJ1-5	TRBD1	TRBV29-1	TGCAGCGTCGGACAGGGTGGCAATCAGCCCCAGCATTTT	CSVGQGGNQPQHF
NA	TRBJ2-2	TRBD2	TRBV7-9	TGTGCCAGCAGCCTCCGACTAGCGGGGAACACCGGGGAGCTGTTTTTT	CASSLRLAGNTGELFF
NA	TRBJ1-3	NA	TRBV12-3/TRBV12-4	TGTGCCAGCAGTTTTCTGGCAGGAAACACCATATATTTT	CASSFLAGNTIYF
once	TRBJ2-3	NA	TRBV1	TGCACCAGCAGCCAAGACCCTGTAAGGGGGCCCGGTAGGGCAGATACGCAGTATTTT	CTSSQDPVRGPGRADTQYF
NA	TRBJ2-3	NA	TRBV5-6	TGTGCCAGCGCCCCGACTCCTAGGGGCTTCTCGGCAGATACGCAGTATTTT	CASAPTPRGFSADTQYF
NA	TRBJ1-5	NA	TRBV27	TGTGCCAGCAGTATCCAGGGCCTCAATCAGCCCCAGCATTTT	CASSIQGLNQPQHF
few	TRBJ2-7	NA	TRBV7-9	TGTGCCAGCAGCCGAGGGGGCTCCTACGAGCAGTACTTC	CASSRGGSYEQYF
few	TRBJ1-1	TRBD1	TRBV10-1	TGCGCCAGCAGCCCGGGACAGGCTCCCCCTGAAGCTTTCTTT	CASSPGQAPPEAFF
few	TRBJ1-2	NA	TRBV24-1	TGTGCCACCAGTGGAGCCGGTCAGGGCTATGGCTACACCTTC	CATSGAGQGYGYTF
NA	TRBJ2-2	NA	TRBV7-9	TGTGCCAGCAGAGGCGCCAGGGATACCACCGGGGAGCTGTTTTTT	CASRGARDTTGELFF
NA	TRBJ2-5	NA	TRBV29-1	TGCAGCGTTGAAGACCCATATGGGGGGGAGACCCAGTACTTC	CSVEDPYGGETQYF
NA	TRBJ1-1	NA	TRBV7-2	TGTGCCAGCAGCTTAGTTCAGGGTAGTATGCCTGAAGCTTTCTTT	CASSLVQGSMPEAFF
NA	TRBJ1-2	NA	TRBV19	TGTGCCAGTACTCCAGGGAACAGCTACTATAACTATGGCTACACCTTC	CASTPGNSYYNYGYTF
NA	TRBJ1-4	TRBD1	TRBV5-1	TGCGCCAGCAGCTCCAGGGGGCTGAAGGAAAAACTGTTTTTT	CASSSRGLKEKLFF
NA	TRBJ2-7	NA	TRBV3-1/TRBV3-2	TGTGCCAGCAGCCAAGGGGCTATTAGCTCCTACGAGCAGTACTTC	CASSQGAISSYEQYF
NA	TRBJ1-2	NA	TRBV18	TGTGCCAGCTCACCGGCCGGACAGAGTAATTATGGCTACACCTTC	CASSPAGQSNYGYTF
NA	TRBJ1-4	NA	TRBV28	TGTGCCAGCAGTTCGTCCGGCGCGGGTTTGAGAGAAAAACTGTTTTTT	CASSSSGAGLREKLFF
NA	TRBJ1-2	NA	TRBV3-1/TRBV3-2	TGTGCCAGCAGCCAAGAGTTGGGGGCTGGCAACTATGGCTACACCTTC	CASSQELGAGNYGYTF
once	TRBJ1-5	NA	TRBV7-9	TGTGCCAGCAGCTTAGAGGAGTCAGATAGAAATCAGCCCCAGCATTTT	CASSLEESDRNQPQHF
NA	TRBJ1-1	NA	TRBV29-1	TGCAGCGTCGCAGGGATCACGAACACTGAAGCTTTCTTT	CSVAGITNTEAFF
few	TRBJ1-6	NA	TRBV30	TGTGCCTCGGGCAGGGGTTATAATTCACCCCTCCACTTT	CASGRGYNSPLHF
NA	TRBJ1-2	TRBD1	TRBV30	TGTGCCTGGGCCCACGAGACAGGGAACTATGGCTACACCTTC	CAWAHETGNYGYTF
NA	TRBJ1-3	NA	TRBV2	TGTGCCAGCAGACCAGCCGCCGGGGGAAACACCATATATTTT	CASRPAAGGNTIYF
NA	TRBJ1-5	NA	TRBV19	TGTGCCAGTAGTATTGAGAGGGGGTCTAATCAGCCCCAGCATTTT	CASSIERGSNQPQHF
NA	TRBJ2-3	TRBD2	TRBV19	TGTGCCAGTAGTGGTCTAGCGGGAGGTCGGGATACGCAGTATTTT	CASSGLAGGRDTQYF
NA	TRBJ2-5	TRBD1	TRBV29-1	TGCAGCGCCGGGTCGGGATTACAGGGGGTCGGGGAGACCCAGTACTTC	CSAGSGLQGVGETQYF
NA	TRBJ2-2	TRBD2	TRBV5-1	TGCGCCACCAGGGGTAGCGGGAGCCCAACGAACACCGGGGAGCTGTTTTTT	CATRGSGSPTNTGELFF
NA	TRBJ2-2	NA	TRBV6-1	TGTGCCAGCAGTGAACAGGTACAGGGTACCGGGGAGCTGTTTTTT	CASSEQVQGTGELFF
NA	TRBJ1-5	TRBD1	TRBV10-3	TGTGCCGCCAGGGGAACAGGGGGAGTTTCACAGCCCCAGCATTTT	CAARGTGGVSQPQHF